This TCR beta chain was obtained from a study of blood T cell repertoires in COVID-19. At the level of the study: From the United States, Italy and Spain came samples of acute and convalescent COVID-19. From T cells, B-cell-depleted T cells, or PBMCs came the material, which was cDNA or gDNA.

V dropped 4 bases and J dropped 2 bases, with 13 bases sitting between them. CDR1 is SGHKS and CDR2 is YYEKEE in the germline V gene (reference sequence). There are 14 residues in the CDR3. In the study's own analysis: Amplified reference gene primers provided the basis for estimating nucleated cell counts. Assay: immunoSEQ multiplex PCR; the TCRdb copy retains only in-frame clones and omits some. V, J and clone size are those of that table, while D and trimming were read from the DNA. The sample lists 150,000 to 200,000 clones, about 77% occurring once. The chain uses TRBV5-5 and TRBJ2-7; D is perhaps TRBD1 (6 bases). The sequence came from a woman over 75 with acute or convalescent COVID-19. The sequenced sample consisted of peripheral blood. The DNA of the CDR3 is TGTGCCAGCAGCCAACAGGGATCGGCCTACGAGCAGTACTTC. Translated, it gives CASSQQGSAYEQYF.